The rows below give T cell receptor beta chains drawn from one sample of a study of identical twins. One entry per CDR3 protein results from TCRdb running MiXCR on the 5' RACE reads. Here the sample spans some 440,000 distinct CDR3 sequences, more than 20% being singletons. The same specimen was also included in a second study, on T cells expressing NK-cell markers.

The sequenced sample was CD4+ T cells sorted from blood. These receptor sequences come from a woman under 30 in good health. CDR3s include the opening cysteine and the closing phenylalanine or tryptophan. A D gene is named only where the DNA matches it firmly. Rows may omit the clone size; those that give it use once, few, many or a size class.

V	D	J	size	CDR3	DNA
TRBV3-1	-	TRBJ2-5	-	CASSLVTGGPQETQYF	TGTGCCAGCAGCCTAGTGACGGGCGGACCTCAAGAGACCCAGTACTTC
TRBV6-5	TRBD2	TRBJ2-7	few	CASSYSFLAGGEQYF	TGTGCCAGCAGTTACTCTTTCCTAGCGGGAGGGGAGCAGTACTTC
TRBV3-1	-	TRBJ1-1	-	CASSQPGLDTEAFF	TGTGCCAGCAGCCAACCGGGGCTTGACACTGAAGCTTTCTTT
TRBV6-1	TRBD1	TRBJ1-6	-	CASSEGAQPTSPLHF	TGTGCCAGCAGCGAGGGGGCTCAACCGACTTCACCCCTCCACTTT
TRBV6-5	TRBD2	TRBJ2-1	few	CASSYLSGKGSYNEQFF	TGTGCCAGCAGTTATCTTAGCGGGAAAGGGTCCTACAATGAGCAGTTCTTC
TRBV19	-	TRBJ2-7	-	CASSIRLLYEQYF	TGTGCCAGTAGTATTAGACTCCTCTACGAGCAGTACTTC
TRBV4-3	-	TRBJ1-2	few	CASSLEYRDYGYTF	TGCGCCAGCAGCCTGGAATACAGGGACTATGGCTACACCTTC
TRBV7-2	-	TRBJ2-2	-	CASTYRNTGELFF	TGTGCCAGCACCTATCGTAACACCGGGGAGCTGTTTTTT
TRBV12-5	-	TRBJ2-7	few	CASGMTENYEQYF	TGTGCTAGTGGTATGACAGAGAATTACGAGCAGTACTTC
TRBV6-1	-	TRBJ2-1	few	CASRVGGYNEQFF	TGTGCCAGCAGGGTTGGGGGTTACAATGAGCAGTTCTTC